This passage covers 29 T cell receptor beta chains from one sample sequenced in a study of Ad26.COV2.S vaccination and SARS-CoV-2 variants. Treatment given: 19 received Ad26.COV2.S at low or high dose, single or two shots; 5 received placebo; per-sample allocation not given. Specimens were obtained on day 63 following the first vaccine or placebo injection. The assay was immunoSEQ multiplex PCR, and TCRdb's table has in-frame clones only and misses some. The sample carries about 330,000 clones, around 90% recorded once. Sequencing used peripheral blood, obtained in a trial of Ad26.COV2.S vaccine versus placebo. The receptors were sampled from a person between 18 and 65 years old who received the Ad26.COV2.S COVID-19 vaccine or a placebo.

The chain couples TRBV11-2 to TRBJ2-7; tentative D call: TRBD2 (7 bases). The germline CDR1 and CDR2 sequences are SGHAT and FQNNGV. V shed 4 bases and J shed 6 bases, with 13 bases lying between them. The CDR3 is 13 residues long. CDR3: CASSSEGGREQYV. The DNA for the CDR3 is TGTGCCAGCAGCTCAGAGGGGGGGCGCGAGCAGTACGTC.

V usage is TRBV6-2 or TRBV6-3 and J usage is TRBJ2-7, with TRBD2 identical over 11 bases. The CDR3 has 16 amino acids. Germline V lookup: CDR1 MNHEY, CDR2 SVGEGT. V dropped 3 bases and J dropped 3; count of bases not matched to a gene: 7. CDR3 coding DNA: TGTGCCAGCAGTTATATAGCGGGAGGGGCCCACTACGAGCAGTACGTC. It yields the protein CASSYIAGGAHYEQYV.

V and J are TRBV27 and TRBJ2-7; no definite D call. Germline V CDR1 and CDR2: MNHEY, SMNVEV (reference sequence). V shed 0 bases and J shed 1 base, with 13 bases lying between them. CDR3 length: 16 amino acids. The CDR3 reads CASSLSGSSLSYEQYV. Here the CDR3 DNA reads TGTGCCAGCAGTTTATCAGGCAGCTCGTTATCCTACGAGCAGTACGTC.

The J gene is TRBJ1-1, the V gene TRBV2, with D tentatively TRBD1 (5 bases). The V gene's germline CDR1 is SNHLY and CDR2 FYNNEI. The CDR3 is made up of 14 amino acids. V was cut by 5 bases and J by 4 bases, with 14 bases left in between. Written as DNA, the CDR3 is TGTGCCAGCAGTCCGCAAGGGGCGAGCACTGAAGCTTTCTTT. Residues: CASSPQGASTEAFF.

The V call is TRBV5-1, the J call TRBJ1-4; the D is unclear. This CDR3 region has 15 residues. The V end was cut by 0 bases, the J end by 5 bases, with 11 bases between. Per the germline V gene, CDR1 is SGHRS and CDR2 is YFSETQ. This chain's CDR3 is CASSLAPTGNEKLFF. The CDR3 bases are TGCGCCAGCAGCTTGGCCCCGACGGGGAATGAAAAACTGTTTTTT.

This clone has a single count. The V gene is TRBV7-8, the J gene TRBJ1-2, with no clear D. Germline V CDR1 and CDR2: SGHVS, FQNEAQ. This CDR3 spans 13 amino acids. Trimming removed 1 base at V and 8 bases at J, with 11 bases between. The chain's CDR3 is CASSLDGTGGYTF. DNA of the CDR3: TGTGCCAGCAGCTTAGACGGCACTGGGGGCTACACCTTC.

This CDR3 reads CASSPGAGEEQFF. CDR3 nucleotides: TGTGCCAGCTCACCGGGGGCAGGAGAAGAGCAGTTCTTC. The chain carries TRBV18 and TRBJ2-1, with a possible D match to TRBD1 (6 bases). In germline, CDR1 is KGHSH, CDR2 LQKENI. There are 13 residues in the CDR3. Trimming cost V 3 bases and J 10 bases, with 13 bases left between them.

This sequence joins TRBV7-8 and TRBJ1-2; maybe TRBD1 (5 bases). CDR1 SGHVS and CDR2 FQNEAQ come from the germline V gene. The CDR3 is 14 amino acids. V was shortened by 5 bases and J by 4 bases, with 14 bases between the two germline ends. CDR3 in amino acids: CASSPTPGTYGYTF. CDR3 DNA: TGTGCCAGCAGCCCGACCCCCGGGACCTATGGCTACACCTTC.

Written as DNA, the CDR3 is TGTGCCAGTAGTTTCTGGTCCGGGAGCTCCTACAATGAGCAGTTCTTC. Its protein is CASSFWSGSSYNEQFF. The chain recombines TRBV19 with TRBJ2-1, with a weak D call TRBD2 (6 bases). The CDR3 spans 16 residues. V lost 5 bases, J lost 0 bases, and 14 bases lay in between. Germline V gives CDR1 LNHDA, CDR2 SQIVND (reference sequence).

V usage is TRBV11-3 and J usage is TRBJ2-1; 7 bases match TRBD1. V lost 5 bases, J lost 13 bases, and 14 bases stayed unmatched. The CDR3 loop spans 14 amino acids. Germline CDR1 reads SGHNT; CDR2 reads YENEEA. The CDR3 here is CASSLHPGDSQQFF. The CDR3 DNA is TGTGCCAGCAGCCTCCACCCCGGGGACAGTCAACAGTTCTTC.

The gene calls are TRBV7-2 and TRBJ1-3, with D possibly being TRBD1 (6 bases). Germline lookup yields CDR1 SGHTA and CDR2 FQGNSA. V gave up 4 bases and J gave up 3 bases, with 10 bases separating them. The CDR3 totals 14 residues. The CDR3 here is CASSYGQSGNTIYF. The CDR3 bases are TGTGCCAGCAGCTACGGACAGAGTGGAAACACCATATATTTT.

This chain uses TRBV9 with TRBJ2-1, with 7 positions matching TRBD2. With 4 bases clipped from V and 6 bases from J, the junction kept 10 bases outside the gene matches. The CDR3 spans 15 residues. Germline V gives CDR1 SGDLS, CDR2 YYNGEE. The CDR3 region has the DNA TGTGCCAGCAGCCCCCCGGGGGGTTATCGCAATGAGCAGTTCTTC. Its protein is CASSPPGGYRNEQFF.

The V and J genes are TRBV3-1 (or the pseudogene TRBV3-2) and TRBJ2-5; a possible D gene is TRBD2 (7 bases). The CDR3 sequence is 13 residues long. Germline V gene lookup returns CDR1 LGHDT and CDR2 YNNKEL (reference sequence). V was cut by 6 bases and J by 1 base, with 9 bases left in between. CDR3 sequence: CASRRGRQETQYF. The DNA of the CDR3 is TGTGCCAGCAGGCGGGGGCGCCAAGAGACCCAGTACTTC.

V gene TRBV4-3 combines with J gene TRBJ2-4, with a weak D call TRBD1 (7 bases). V was pared by 1 base and J by 0 bases, with 16 bases between. Germline CDR1 and CDR2: LGHNA and YSLEER. CDR3 length: 18 amino acids. Here the CDR3 reads CASSQVWGDSLAKNIQYF. The DNA for the CDR3 is TGCGCCAGCAGCCAAGTTTGGGGGGACAGTCTAGCCAAAAACATTCAGTACTTC.

The chain has TRBV7-9 and TRBJ1-1; 7 bases line up with TRBD1. In germline, CDR1 is SEHNR, CDR2 FQNEAQ (reference sequence). Trimming removed 1 base from V and 5 bases from J; junction bases left unmatched: 10. CDR3 length: 16 residues. The CDR3 bases are TGTGCCAGCAGCTTAGGCCTTTGGGACAGAAGAACTGAAGCTTTCTTT. Translating it yields CASSLGLWDRRTEAFF. Combining the CDR3 with reference TRBV7-9 and TRBJ1-1 gives the whole variable domain DTGVSQNPRHKITKRGQNVTFRCDPISEHNRLYWYRQTLGQGPEFLTYFQNEAQLEKSRLLSDRFSAERPKGSFSTLEIQRTEQGDSAMYLCASSLGLWDRRTEAFFGQGTRLTVV.

The chain carries TRBV2 and TRBJ1-2; possibly TRBD1 for D (6 bases). CDR3 length equals 15 residues. Germline V CDR1 and CDR2: SNHLY, FYNNEI. V was shortened by 7 bases and J by 8 bases, with 23 bases between the two germline ends. The CDR3 DNA sequence: TGTGCCAGCACTCGACAGGCTTGGGAAGCTATGGGCTACACCTTC. Its translation is CASTRQAWEAMGYTF.

The chain carries TRBV15 and TRBJ2-3, with D unresolved. Germline assignment: CDR1 LNHNV and CDR2 YYDKDF (reference sequence). Trimming shortened V by 0 bases and J by 8 bases, and 6 bases separated the two germline ends. The CDR3 is 12 amino acids. CDR3 region: CATSREAFTQYF. Written as DNA, the CDR3 is TGTGCCACCAGCAGAGAGGCTTTTACGCAGTATTTT.

V is TRBV12-3 or TRBV12-4 and J is TRBJ2-5; 7 bases map to TRBD2. CDR3 length equals 12 residues. Trimming at V came to 3 bases and at J to 5 bases, leaving 0 bases not matched to a gene. CDR3 nucleotides: TGTGCCAGCAGTTTGCGGGGGGAGACCCAGTACTTC. As protein: CASSLRGETQYF.

J is TRBJ2-3 and V is TRBV4-1, with a possible D match to TRBD2 (6 bases). Germline loops: CDR1 MGHRA, CDR2 YSYEKL. The CDR3 is 16 amino acids. Trimming stripped 2 bases from V and 4 bases from J, with 16 bases between. CDR3 amino acids: CASSQTVEGRADTQYF. The DNA of the CDR3 is TGCGCCAGCAGCCAAACTGTGGAGGGCCGGGCAGATACGCAGTATTTT.

J is TRBJ2-1 and V is TRBV7-2, with D maybe TRBD2 (7 bases). The CDR3 loop spans 16 amino acids. CDR1 and CDR2 (germline): SGHTA, FQGNSA. Trimming cost V 1 base and J 4 bases, with 14 bases left between them. The CDR3 DNA reads as TGTGCCAGCAGCTTAGTGGAGGGGGGGGCTTACAATGAGCAGTTCTTC. Translation: CASSLVEGGAYNEQFF.

The CDR3 bases are TGTGCCAGCAGTTTTATAGACGAGCAGTACTTC. Protein product: CASSFIDEQYF. The chain employs TRBV12-3 or TRBV12-4 and TRBJ2-7; D uncertain. Trimming removed 3 bases at V and 5 bases at J, with 5 bases between. This CDR3 contains 11 residues.

This clone has more than one count but fewer than ten. V is TRBV3-1 (or the pseudogene TRBV3-2) and J is TRBJ1-1, with D perhaps TRBD1 (6 bases). The CDR3 length is 15 residues. V lost 3 bases, J lost 4 bases, and 15 bases lay in between. Germline V CDR1 and CDR2: LGHDT, YNNKEL (reference sequence). The CDR3 coding sequence is TGTGCCAGCAGCCACACGACAGGAGGGGCCACTGAAGCTTTCTTT. Its translation: CASSHTTGGATEAFF.

J is TRBJ2-7 and V is TRBV11-2; D is possibly TRBD1 or TRBD2 (5 bases each). Germline assignment: CDR1 SGHAT and CDR2 FQNNGV. The length of the CDR3 is 17 residues. V gave up 1 base and J gave up 0 bases, with 16 bases separating them. The CDR3 region is CASSLGTGGVSSYEQYV. For the CDR3, the DNA is TGTGCCAGCAGCTTAGGGACTGGGGGAGTCAGCTCCTACGAGCAGTACGTC.

The chain recombines TRBV9 with TRBJ2-1, with D unresolved. Germline-derived CDR1 and CDR2 are SGDLS and YYNGEE. The CDR3 is 12 residues long. The V end was cut by 0 bases, the J end by 10 bases, with 8 bases between. The CDR3 loop is CASSVDLGEQFF. In nucleotides, the CDR3 is TGTGCCAGCAGCGTAGATCTCGGGGAGCAGTTCTTC.

The chain carries TRBV9 and TRBJ1-1, with D hard to call. The CDR3 length is 14 residues. CDR1 and CDR2 from the germline V gene are SGDLS and YYNGEE. Trimming stripped 5 bases from V and 1 base from J, with 12 bases between. CDR3 sequence reads: CASSKETENTEAFF. The CDR3 DNA follows: TGTGCCAGCAGTAAAGAGACGGAGAACACTGAAGCTTTCTTT.

The J gene is TRBJ1-5, the V gene TRBV4-1, with 9 bases fitting TRBD1. The germline CDR1 and CDR2 sequences are MGHRA and YSYEKL. V lost 0 bases, J lost 1 base, and 19 bases stayed unmatched. CDR3 length: 22 residues. As DNA, the CDR3 is TGCGCCAGCAGCCAAGAACTAGTACCTCGGACAGGGGATGGAATAAGCAATCAGCCCCAGCATTTT. This codes for CASSQELVPRTGDGISNQPQHF.

The CDR3, as DNA: TGTGCCAGTAGTATAGGATGGGTCAGAACAGAACTAATTGCGGCCACTGAAGCTTTCTTT. It encodes CASSIGWVRTELIAATEAFF. This chain joins TRBV19 and TRBJ1-1; no definite D call. There are 20 residues in the CDR3. The V end was cut by 1 base, the J end by 4 bases, with 28 bases between. Germline V gene lookup returns CDR1 LNHDA and CDR2 SQIVND (reference sequence).

This clone was seen just once. The J gene is TRBJ2-7, the V gene TRBV5-8, with D possibly being TRBD1 (6 bases). This CDR3 is 15 amino acids long. In germline, CDR1 is SGHTS, CDR2 YDEGEE. The ends were cut back, 3 bases at V and 2 bases at J, with 15 bases in the middle. The CDR3 protein is CASSSRTAEAYEQYF. DNA of the CDR3: TGTGCCAGCAGCTCTCGGACAGCCGAGGCCTACGAGCAGTACTTC.

The rearrangement joins TRBV19 to TRBJ1-5; 8 positions match TRBD1. V lost 3 bases to trimming and J lost 7 bases; unmatched junction nucleotides: 5. The CDR3 is made up of 14 amino acids. Germline lookup yields CDR1 LNHDA and CDR2 SQIVND (reference sequence). CDR3 protein: CASSMGQDIQPQHF. The CDR3 DNA reads TGTGCCAGTAGTATGGGACAGGATATCCAGCCCCAGCATTTT.